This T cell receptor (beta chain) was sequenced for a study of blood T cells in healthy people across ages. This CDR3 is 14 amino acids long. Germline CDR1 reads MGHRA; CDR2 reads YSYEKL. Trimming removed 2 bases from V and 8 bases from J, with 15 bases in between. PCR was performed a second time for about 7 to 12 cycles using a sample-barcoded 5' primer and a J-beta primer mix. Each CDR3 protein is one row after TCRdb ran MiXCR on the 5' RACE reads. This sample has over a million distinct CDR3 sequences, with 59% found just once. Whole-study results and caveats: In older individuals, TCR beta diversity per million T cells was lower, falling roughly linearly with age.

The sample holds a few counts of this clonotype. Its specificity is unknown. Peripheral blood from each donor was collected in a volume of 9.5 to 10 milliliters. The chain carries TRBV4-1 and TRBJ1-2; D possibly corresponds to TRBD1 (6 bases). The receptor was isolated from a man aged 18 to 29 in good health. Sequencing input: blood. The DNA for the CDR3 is TGCGCCAGCAGCCAATACAGGGACCCCCGGGGCTACACCTTC. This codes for CASSQYRDPRGYTF.